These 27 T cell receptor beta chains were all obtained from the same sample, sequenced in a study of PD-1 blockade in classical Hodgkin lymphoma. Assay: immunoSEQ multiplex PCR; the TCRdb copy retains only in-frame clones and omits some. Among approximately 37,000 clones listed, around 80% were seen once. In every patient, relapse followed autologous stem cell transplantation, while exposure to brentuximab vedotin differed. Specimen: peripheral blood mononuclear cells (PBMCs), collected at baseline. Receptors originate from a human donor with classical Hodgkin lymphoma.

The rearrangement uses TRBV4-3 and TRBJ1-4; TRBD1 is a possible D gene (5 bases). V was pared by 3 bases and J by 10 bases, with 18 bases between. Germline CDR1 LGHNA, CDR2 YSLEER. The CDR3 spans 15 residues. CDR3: CASSHTTPPGGKLFF. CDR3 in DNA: TGCGCCAGCAGCCACACGACACCTCCGGGGGGAAAACTGTTTTTT.

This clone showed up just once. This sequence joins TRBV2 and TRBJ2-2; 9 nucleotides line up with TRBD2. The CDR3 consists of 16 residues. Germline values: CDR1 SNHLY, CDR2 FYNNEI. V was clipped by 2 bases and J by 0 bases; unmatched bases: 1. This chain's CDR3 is CASSELAGSNTGELFF. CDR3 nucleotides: TGTGCCAGCAGTGAACTAGCGGGGTCGAACACCGGGGAGCTGTTTTTT.

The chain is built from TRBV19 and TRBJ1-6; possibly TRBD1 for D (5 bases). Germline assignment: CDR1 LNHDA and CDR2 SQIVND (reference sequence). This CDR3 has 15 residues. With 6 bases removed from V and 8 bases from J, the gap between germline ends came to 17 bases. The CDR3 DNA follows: TGTGCCAGTAGGGGGGTTTTGGGGGTTGATTCACCCCTCCACTTT. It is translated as CASRGVLGVDSPLHF.

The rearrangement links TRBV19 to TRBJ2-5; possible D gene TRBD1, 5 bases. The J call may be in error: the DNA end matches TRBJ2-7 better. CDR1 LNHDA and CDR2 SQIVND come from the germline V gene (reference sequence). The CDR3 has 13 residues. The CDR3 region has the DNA TGTGCCAGTACCCCAAGGGGCTCCTACGAGCAGTACTTC. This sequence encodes CASTPRGSYEQYF.

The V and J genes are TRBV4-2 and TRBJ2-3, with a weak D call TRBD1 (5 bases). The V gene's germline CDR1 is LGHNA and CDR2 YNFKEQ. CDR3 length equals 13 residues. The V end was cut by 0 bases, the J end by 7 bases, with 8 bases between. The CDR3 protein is CASSQDKGYTQYF. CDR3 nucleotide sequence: TGTGCCAGCAGCCAAGACAAGGGGTATACGCAGTATTTT.

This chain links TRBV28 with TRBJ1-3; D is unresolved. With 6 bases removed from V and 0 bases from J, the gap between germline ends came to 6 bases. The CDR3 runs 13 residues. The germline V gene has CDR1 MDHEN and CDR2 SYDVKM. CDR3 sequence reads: CASSSVSGNTIYF. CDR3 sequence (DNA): TGTGCCAGCAGCTCCGTCTCTGGAAACACCATATATTTT.

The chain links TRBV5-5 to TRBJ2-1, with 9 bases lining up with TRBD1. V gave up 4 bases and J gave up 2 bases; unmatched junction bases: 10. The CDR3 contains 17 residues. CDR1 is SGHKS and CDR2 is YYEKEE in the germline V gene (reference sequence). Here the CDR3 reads CASSGNRGRLAYNEQFF. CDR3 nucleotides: TGTGCCAGCAGCGGCAACAGGGGGCGCTTAGCCTACAATGAGCAGTTCTTC.

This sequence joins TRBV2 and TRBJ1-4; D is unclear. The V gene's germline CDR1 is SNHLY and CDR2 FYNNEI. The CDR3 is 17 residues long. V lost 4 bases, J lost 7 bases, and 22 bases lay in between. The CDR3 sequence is CASSALTSFGRGEKLFF. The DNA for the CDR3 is TGTGCCAGCAGTGCTTTGACCTCGTTCGGAAGAGGTGAAAAACTGTTTTTT.

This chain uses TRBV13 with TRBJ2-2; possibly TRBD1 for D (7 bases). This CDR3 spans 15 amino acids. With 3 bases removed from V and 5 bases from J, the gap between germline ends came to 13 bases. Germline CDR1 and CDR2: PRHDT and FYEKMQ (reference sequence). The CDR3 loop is CASSFPTGRTGELFF. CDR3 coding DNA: TGTGCCAGCAGCTTCCCGACAGGGAGGACCGGGGAGCTGTTTTTT.

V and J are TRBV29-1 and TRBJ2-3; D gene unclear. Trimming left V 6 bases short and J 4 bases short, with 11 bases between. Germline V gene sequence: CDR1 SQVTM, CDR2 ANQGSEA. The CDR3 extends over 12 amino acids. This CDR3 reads CSVRLAPDTQYF. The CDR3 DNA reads TGCAGCGTACGTCTGGCCCCAGATACGCAGTATTTT.

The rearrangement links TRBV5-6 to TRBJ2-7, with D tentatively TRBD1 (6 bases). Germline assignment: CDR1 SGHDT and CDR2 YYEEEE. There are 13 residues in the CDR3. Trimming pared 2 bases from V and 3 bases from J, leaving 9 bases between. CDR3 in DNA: TGTGCCAGCAGCTTAGGGGGAATCTACGAGCAGTACTTC. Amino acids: CASSLGGIYEQYF.

CDR3 residues: CSVRPSRGIEQYF. CDR3 in DNA: TGCAGCGTCCGACCCAGTCGGGGGATCGAGCAGTACTTC. This rearrangement joins TRBV29-1 to TRBJ2-7; D is perhaps TRBD2 (6 bases). In germline, CDR1 is SQVTM, CDR2 ANQGSEA. CDR3 length: 13 amino acids. V lost 6 bases and J 6 bases, leaving 18 bases between the germline ends.

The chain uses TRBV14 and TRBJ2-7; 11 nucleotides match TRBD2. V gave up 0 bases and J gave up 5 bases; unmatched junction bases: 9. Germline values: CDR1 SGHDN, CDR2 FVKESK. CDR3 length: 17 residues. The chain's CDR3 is CASSQDSGGALFNEQYF. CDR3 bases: TGTGCCAGCAGCCAAGATAGCGGGGGGGCGCTTTTCAACGAGCAGTACTTC.

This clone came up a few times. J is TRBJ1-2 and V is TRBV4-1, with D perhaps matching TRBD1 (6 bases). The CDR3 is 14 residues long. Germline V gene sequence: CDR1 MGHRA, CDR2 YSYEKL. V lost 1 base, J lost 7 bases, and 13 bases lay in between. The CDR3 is CASSQGSQGGGYTF. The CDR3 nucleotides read TGCGCCAGCAGCCAAGGGTCACAGGGAGGTGGCTACACCTTC.

The CDR3 region is CASSQGTGYEQYF. The CDR3 DNA sequence: TGTGCCAGCAGCCAAGGGACAGGCTACGAGCAGTACTTC. The chain recombines TRBV14 with TRBJ2-7; 7 nucleotides agree with TRBD1. This CDR3 region has 13 residues. Germline V gene sequence: CDR1 SGHDN, CDR2 FVKESK. V lost 1 base, J lost 3 bases, and 0 bases stayed unmatched.

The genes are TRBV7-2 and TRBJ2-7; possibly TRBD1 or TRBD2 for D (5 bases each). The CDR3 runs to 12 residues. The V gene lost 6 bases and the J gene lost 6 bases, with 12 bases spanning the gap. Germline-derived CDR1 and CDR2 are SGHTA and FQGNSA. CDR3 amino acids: CASRNEGFEQYF. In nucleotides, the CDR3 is TGTGCCAGCAGGAATGAGGGGTTCGAGCAGTACTTC.

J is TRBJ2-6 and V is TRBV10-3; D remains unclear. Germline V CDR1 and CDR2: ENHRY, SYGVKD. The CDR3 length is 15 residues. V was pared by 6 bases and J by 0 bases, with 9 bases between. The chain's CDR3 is CAIRDPSSGANVLTF. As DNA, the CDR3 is TGTGCCATCAGGGATCCCAGCTCTGGGGCCAACGTCCTGACTTTC.

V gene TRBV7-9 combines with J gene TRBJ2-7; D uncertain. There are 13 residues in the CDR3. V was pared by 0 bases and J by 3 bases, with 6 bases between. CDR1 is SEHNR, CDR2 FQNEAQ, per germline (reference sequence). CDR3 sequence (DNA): TGTGCCAGCAGCTTAGCGGGGATCTACGAGCAGTACTTC. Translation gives CASSLAGIYEQYF.

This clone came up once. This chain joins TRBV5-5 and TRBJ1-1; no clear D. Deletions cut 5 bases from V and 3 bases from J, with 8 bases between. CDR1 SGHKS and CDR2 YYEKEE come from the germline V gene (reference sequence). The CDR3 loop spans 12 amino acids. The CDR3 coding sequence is TGTGCCAGCAGGTTCGGGGACACTGAAGCTTTCTTT. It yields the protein CASRFGDTEAFF.

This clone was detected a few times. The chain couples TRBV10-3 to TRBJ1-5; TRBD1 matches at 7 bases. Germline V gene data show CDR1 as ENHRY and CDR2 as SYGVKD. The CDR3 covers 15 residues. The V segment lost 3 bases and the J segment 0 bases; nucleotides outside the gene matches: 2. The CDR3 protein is CAISERQGSNQPQHF. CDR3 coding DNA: TGTGCCATCAGTGAAAGACAGGGTAGCAATCAGCCCCAGCATTTT.

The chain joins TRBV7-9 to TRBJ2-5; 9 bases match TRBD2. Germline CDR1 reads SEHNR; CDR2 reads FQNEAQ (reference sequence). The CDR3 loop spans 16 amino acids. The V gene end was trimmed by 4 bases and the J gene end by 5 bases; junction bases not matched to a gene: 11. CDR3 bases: TGTGCCAGCAGCTCCCTCGGCGGGGGGGCGTGGGAGACCCAGTACTTC. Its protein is CASSSLGGGAWETQYF.

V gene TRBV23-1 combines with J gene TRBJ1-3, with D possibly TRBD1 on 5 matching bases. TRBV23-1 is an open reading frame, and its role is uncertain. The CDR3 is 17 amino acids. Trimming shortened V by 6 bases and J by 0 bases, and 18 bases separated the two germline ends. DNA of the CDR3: TGCGCCAGCAGGTCCGGTCGTGAGGGGTCCTCTGGAAACACCATATATTTT. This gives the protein CASRSGREGSSGNTIYF.

The CDR3 spells CASTPRRAEEPQHF. In nucleotides, the CDR3 is TGTGCCAGCACCCCCCGGCGGGCTGAGGAGCCCCAGCATTTT. V and J are TRBV6-6 and TRBJ1-5; D not certain. With 7 bases removed from V and 8 bases from J, the gap between germline ends came to 18 bases. Germline assignment: CDR1 MNHNY and CDR2 SVGAGI (reference sequence). The CDR3 has 14 amino acids.

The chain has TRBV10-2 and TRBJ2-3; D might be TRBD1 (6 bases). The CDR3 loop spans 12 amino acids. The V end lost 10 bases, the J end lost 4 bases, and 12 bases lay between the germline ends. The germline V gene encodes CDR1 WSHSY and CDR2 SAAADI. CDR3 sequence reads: CAIKGDADTQYF. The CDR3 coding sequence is TGCGCCATAAAGGGGGATGCAGATACGCAGTATTTT.

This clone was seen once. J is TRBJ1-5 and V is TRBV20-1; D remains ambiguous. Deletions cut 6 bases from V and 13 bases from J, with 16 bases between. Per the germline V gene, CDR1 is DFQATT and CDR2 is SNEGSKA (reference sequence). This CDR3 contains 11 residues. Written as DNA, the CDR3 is TGCAGTGCCGGTTCAGCGGCCAGGCAGCATTTT. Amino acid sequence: CSAGSAARQHF.

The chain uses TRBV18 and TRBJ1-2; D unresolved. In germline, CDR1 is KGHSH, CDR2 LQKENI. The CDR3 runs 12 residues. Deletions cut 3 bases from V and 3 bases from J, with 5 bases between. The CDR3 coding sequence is TGTGCCAGCTCACCCCGCGACTATGGCTACACCTTC. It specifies CASSPRDYGYTF.

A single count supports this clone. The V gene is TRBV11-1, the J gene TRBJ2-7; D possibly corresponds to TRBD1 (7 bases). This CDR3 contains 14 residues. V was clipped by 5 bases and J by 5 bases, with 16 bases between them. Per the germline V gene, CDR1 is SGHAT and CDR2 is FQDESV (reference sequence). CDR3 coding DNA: TGTGCCAGCAGCCAACCCCAGGGGGGCCACGAGCAGTACTTC. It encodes CASSQPQGGHEQYF.